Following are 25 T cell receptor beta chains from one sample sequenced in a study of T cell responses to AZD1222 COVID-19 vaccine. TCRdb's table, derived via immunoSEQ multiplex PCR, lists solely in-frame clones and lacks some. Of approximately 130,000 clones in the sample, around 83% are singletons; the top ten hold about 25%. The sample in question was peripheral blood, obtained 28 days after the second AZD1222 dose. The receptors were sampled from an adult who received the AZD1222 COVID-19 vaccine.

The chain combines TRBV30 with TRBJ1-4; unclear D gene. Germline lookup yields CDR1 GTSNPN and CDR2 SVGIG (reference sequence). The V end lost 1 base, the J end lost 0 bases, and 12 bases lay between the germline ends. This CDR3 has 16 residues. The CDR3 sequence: CAWSGSRRATNEKLFF. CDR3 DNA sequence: TGTGCCTGGAGTGGGAGTCGTCGGGCAACTAATGAAAAACTGTTTTTT.

As DNA, the CDR3 is TGCAGTGCTAGTCTCAGGGAATTTGGCTACACCTTC. Its translation is CSASLREFGYTF. The chain couples TRBV20-1 to TRBJ1-2; D is possibly TRBD1 (5 bases). The CDR3 is 12 residues long. Trimming pared 3 bases from V and 7 bases from J, leaving 12 bases between. Germline-derived CDR1 and CDR2 are DFQATT and SNEGSKA (reference sequence).

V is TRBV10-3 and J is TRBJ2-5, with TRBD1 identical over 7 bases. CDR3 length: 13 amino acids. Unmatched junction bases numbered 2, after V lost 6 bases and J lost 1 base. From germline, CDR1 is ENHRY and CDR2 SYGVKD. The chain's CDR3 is CAIRGQTQETQYF. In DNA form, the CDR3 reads TGTGCCATCAGGGGACAGACCCAAGAGACCCAGTACTTC.

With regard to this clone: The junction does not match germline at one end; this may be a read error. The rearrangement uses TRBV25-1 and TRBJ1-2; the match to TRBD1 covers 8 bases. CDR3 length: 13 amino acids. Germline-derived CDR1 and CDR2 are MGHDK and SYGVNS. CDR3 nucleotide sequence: TGTGCCAGCAGTGATATTCTGGGGACAGGCTACAGGTTC. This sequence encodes CASSDILGTGYRF.

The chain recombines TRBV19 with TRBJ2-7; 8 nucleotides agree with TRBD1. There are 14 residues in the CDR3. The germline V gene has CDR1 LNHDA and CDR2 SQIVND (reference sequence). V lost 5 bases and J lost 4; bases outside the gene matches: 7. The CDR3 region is CASSGGTGRYEQYF. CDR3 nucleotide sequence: TGTGCCAGTAGTGGCGGGACAGGTCGGTACGAGCAGTACTTC.

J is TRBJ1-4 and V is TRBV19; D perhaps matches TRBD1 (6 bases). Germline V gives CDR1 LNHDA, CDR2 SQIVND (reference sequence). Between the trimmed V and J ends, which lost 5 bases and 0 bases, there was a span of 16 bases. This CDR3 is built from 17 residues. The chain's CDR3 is CASSRQASSATNEKLFF. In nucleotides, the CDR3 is TGTGCCAGTAGTCGACAGGCATCTTCCGCAACTAATGAAAAACTGTTTTTT.

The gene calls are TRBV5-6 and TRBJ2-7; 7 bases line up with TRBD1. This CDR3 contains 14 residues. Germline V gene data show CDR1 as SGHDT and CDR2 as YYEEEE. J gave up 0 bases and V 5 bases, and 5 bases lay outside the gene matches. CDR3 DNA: TGTGCCAGCAGGCCGACAGGGAGCTCCTACGAGCAGTACTTC. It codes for CASRPTGSSYEQYF. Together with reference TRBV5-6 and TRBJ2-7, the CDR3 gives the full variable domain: DAGVTQSPTHLIKTRGQQVTLRCSPKSGHDTVSWYQQALGQGPQFIFQYYEEEERQRGNFPDRFSGHQFPNYSSELNVNALLLGDSALYLCASRPTGSSYEQYFGPGTRLTVT.

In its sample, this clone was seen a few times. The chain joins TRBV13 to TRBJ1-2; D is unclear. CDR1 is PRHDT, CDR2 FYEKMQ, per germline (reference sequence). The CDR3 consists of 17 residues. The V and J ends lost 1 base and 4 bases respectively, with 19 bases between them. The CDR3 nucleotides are TGTGCCAGCAGCTTAGAAGGGTACGCCCCTCGGCGCTATGGCTACACCTTC. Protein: CASSLEGYAPRRYGYTF.

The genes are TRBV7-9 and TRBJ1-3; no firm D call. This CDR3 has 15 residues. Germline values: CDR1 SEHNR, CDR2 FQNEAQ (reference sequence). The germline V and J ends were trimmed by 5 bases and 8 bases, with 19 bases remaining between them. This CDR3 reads CASSQWTLGGYTIYF. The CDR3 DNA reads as TGTGCCAGCAGCCAGTGGACCCTGGGCGGGTACACCATATATTTT.

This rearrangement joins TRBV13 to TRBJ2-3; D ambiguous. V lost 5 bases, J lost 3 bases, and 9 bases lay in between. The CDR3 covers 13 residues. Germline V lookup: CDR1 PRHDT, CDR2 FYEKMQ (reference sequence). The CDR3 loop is CASSPEVTDTQYF. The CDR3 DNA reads TGTGCCAGCAGCCCCGAGGTGACAGATACGCAGTATTTT.

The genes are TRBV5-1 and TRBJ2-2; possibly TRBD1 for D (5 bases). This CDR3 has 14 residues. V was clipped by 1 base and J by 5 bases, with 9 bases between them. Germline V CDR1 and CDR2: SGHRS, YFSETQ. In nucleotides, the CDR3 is TGCGCCAGCAGCTTGTGGCAGGGAACCGGGGAGCTGTTTTTT. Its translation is CASSLWQGTGELFF.

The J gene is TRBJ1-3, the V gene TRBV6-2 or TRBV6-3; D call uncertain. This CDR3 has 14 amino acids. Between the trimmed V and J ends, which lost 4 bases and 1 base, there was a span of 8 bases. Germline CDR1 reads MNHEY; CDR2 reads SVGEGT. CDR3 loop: CASSFAPSGNTIYF. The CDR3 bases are TGTGCCAGCAGTTTTGCGCCATCTGGAAACACCATATATTTT.

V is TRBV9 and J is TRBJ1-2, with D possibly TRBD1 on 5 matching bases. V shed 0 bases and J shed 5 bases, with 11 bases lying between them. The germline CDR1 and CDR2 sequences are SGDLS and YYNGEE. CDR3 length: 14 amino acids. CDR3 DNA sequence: TGTGCCAGCAGCGTAGGCCAGGGTTCATATGGCTACACCTTC. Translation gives CASSVGQGSYGYTF. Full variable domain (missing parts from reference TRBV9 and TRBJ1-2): DSGVTQTPKHLITATGQRVTLRCSPRSGDLSVYWYQQSLDQGLQFLIQYYNGEERAKGNILERFSAQQFPDLHSELNLSSLELGDSALYFCASSVGQGSYGYTFGSGTRLTVV.

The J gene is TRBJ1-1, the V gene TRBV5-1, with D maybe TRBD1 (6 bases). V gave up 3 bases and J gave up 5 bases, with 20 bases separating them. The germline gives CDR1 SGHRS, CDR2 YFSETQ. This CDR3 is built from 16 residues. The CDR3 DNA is TGCGCCAGCAGCTCGGGGTCAACCGGGACATGGACTGAAGCTTTCTTT. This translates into CASSSGSTGTWTEAFF.

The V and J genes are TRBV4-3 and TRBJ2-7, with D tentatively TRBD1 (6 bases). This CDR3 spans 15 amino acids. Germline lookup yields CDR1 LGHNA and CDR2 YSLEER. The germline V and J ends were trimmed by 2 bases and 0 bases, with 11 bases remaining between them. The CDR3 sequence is CASSQTAQGSYEQYF. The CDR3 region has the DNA TGCGCCAGCAGCCAAACAGCACAGGGCTCCTACGAGCAGTACTTC.

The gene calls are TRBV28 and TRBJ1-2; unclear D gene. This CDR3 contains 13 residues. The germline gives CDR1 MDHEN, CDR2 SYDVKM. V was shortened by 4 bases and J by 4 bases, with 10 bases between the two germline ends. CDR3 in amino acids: CASSSSDLYGYTF. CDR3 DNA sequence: TGTGCCAGCAGTTCCTCGGACCTCTATGGCTACACCTTC.

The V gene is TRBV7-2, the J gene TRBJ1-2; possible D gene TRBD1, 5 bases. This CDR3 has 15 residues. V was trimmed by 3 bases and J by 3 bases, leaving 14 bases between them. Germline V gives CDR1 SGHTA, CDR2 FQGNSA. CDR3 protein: CASSFSGGMDYGYTF. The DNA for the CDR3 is TGTGCCAGCAGCTTCAGTGGGGGGATGGACTATGGCTACACCTTC.

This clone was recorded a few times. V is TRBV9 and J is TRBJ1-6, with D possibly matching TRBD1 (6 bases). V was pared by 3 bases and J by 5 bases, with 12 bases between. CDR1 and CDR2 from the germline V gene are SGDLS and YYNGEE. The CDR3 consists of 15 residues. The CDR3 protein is CASSATGRDNSPLHF. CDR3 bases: TGTGCCAGCAGCGCAACAGGGAGAGATAATTCACCCCTCCACTTT.

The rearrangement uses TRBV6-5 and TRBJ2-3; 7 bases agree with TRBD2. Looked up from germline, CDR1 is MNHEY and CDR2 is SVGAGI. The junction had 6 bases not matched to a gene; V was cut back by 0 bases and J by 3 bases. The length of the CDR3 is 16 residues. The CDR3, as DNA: TGTGCCAGCAGTTACTCGACGGGGGGAAGGACAGATACGCAGTATTTT. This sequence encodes CASSYSTGGRTDTQYF.

This chain's CDR3 is CASSTSGGGKPQHF. CDR3 DNA sequence: TGCGCCAGCAGCACCTCAGGGGGCGGTAAGCCCCAGCATTTT. The chain combines TRBV5-1 with TRBJ1-5; 8 nucleotides match TRBD1. The CDR3 has 14 residues. The V gene end was trimmed by 4 bases and the J gene end by 8 bases; junction bases not matched to a gene: 8. Germline CDR1 is SGHRS and CDR2 is YFSETQ.

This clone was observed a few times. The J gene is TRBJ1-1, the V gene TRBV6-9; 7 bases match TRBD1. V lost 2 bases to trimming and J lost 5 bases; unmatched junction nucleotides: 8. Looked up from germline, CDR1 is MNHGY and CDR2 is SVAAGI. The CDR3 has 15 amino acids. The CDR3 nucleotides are TGTGCCAGCAGTTATCAAGACAGGGTAAGAACTGAAGCTTTCTTT. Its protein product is CASSYQDRVRTEAFF.

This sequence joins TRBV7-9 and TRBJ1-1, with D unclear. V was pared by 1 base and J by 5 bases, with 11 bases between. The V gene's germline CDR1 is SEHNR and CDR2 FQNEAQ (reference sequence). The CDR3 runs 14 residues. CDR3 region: CASSLVDLETEAFF. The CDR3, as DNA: TGTGCCAGCAGCTTAGTGGACCTAGAGACTGAAGCTTTCTTT. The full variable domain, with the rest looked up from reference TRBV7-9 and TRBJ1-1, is DTGVSQNPRHKITKRGQNVTFRCDPISEHNRLYWYRQTLGQGPEFLTYFQNEAQLEKSRLLSDRFSAERPKGSFSTLEIQRTEQGDSAMYLCASSLVDLETEAFFGQGTRLTVV.

DNA for the CDR3: TGCAGCGTTGATCTAAAGGGCAGCTACACTGAAGCTTTCTTT. Translated: CSVDLKGSYTEAFF. V is TRBV29-1 and J is TRBJ1-1; D is unclear. CDR1 is SQVTM and CDR2 is ANQGSEA in the germline V gene. This CDR3 is built from 14 residues. V gave up 3 bases and J gave up 3 bases, with 14 bases separating them.

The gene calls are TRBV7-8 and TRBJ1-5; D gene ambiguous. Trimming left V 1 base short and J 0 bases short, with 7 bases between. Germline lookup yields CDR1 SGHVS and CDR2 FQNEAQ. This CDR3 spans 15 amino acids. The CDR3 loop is CASSLGVGSNQPQHF. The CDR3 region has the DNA TGTGCCAGCAGCTTAGGGGTGGGTAGCAATCAGCCCCAGCATTTT. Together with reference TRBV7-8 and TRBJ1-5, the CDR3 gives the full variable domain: GAGVSQSPRYKVAKRGQDVALRCDPISGHVSLFWYQQALGQGPEFLTYFQNEAQLDKSGLPSDRFFAERPEGSVSTLKIQRTQQEDSAVYLCASSLGVGSNQPQHFGDGTRLSIL.

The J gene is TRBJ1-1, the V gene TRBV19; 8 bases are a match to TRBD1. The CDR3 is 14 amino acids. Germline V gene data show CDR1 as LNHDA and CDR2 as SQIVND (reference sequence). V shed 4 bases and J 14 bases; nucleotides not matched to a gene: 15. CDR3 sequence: CASSTNPGDRGPFF. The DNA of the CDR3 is TGTGCCAGTAGTACCAATCCGGGAGACAGGGGCCCCTTCTTT.